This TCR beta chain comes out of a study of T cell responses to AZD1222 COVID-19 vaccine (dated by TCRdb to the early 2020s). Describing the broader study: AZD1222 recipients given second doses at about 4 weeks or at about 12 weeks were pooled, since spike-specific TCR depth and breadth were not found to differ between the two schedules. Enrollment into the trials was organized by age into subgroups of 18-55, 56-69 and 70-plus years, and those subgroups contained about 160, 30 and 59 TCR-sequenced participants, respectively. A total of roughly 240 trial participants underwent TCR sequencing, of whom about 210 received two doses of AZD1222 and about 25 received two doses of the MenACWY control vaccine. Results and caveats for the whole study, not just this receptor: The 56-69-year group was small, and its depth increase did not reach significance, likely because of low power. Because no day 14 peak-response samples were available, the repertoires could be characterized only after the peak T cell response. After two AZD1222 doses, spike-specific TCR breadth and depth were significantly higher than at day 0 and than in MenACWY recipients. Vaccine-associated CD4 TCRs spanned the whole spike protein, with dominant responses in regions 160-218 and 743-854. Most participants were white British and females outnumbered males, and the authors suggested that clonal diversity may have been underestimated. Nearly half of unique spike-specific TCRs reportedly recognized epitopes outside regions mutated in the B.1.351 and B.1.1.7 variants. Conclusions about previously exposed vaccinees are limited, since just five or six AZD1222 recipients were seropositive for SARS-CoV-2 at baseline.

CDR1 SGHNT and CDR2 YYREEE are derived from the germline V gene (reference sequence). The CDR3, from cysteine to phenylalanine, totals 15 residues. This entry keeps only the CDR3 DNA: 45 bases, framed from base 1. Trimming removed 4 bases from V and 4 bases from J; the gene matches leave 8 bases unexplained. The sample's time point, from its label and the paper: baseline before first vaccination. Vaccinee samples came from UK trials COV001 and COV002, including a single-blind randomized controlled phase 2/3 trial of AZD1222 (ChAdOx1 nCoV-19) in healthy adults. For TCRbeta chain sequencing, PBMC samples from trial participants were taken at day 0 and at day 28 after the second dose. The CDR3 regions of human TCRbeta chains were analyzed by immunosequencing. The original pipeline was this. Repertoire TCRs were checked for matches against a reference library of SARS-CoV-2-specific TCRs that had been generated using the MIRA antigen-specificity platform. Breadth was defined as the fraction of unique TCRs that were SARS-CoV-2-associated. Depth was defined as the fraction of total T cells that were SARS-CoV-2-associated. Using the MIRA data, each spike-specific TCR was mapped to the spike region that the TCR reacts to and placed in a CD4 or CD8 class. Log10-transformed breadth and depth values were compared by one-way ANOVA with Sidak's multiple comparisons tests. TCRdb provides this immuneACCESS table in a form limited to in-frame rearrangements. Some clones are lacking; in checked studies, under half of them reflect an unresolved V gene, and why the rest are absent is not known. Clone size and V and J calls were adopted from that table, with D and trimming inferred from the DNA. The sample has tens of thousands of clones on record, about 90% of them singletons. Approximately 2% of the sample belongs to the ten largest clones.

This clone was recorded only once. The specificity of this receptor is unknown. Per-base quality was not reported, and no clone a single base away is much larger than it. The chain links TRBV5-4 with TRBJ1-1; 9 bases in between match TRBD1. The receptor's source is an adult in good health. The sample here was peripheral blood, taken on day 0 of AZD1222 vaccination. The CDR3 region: CASSVQGAGSTEAFF. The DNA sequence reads TGTGCCAGCAGCGTACAGGGGGCAGGGAGCACTGAAGCTTTCTTT.